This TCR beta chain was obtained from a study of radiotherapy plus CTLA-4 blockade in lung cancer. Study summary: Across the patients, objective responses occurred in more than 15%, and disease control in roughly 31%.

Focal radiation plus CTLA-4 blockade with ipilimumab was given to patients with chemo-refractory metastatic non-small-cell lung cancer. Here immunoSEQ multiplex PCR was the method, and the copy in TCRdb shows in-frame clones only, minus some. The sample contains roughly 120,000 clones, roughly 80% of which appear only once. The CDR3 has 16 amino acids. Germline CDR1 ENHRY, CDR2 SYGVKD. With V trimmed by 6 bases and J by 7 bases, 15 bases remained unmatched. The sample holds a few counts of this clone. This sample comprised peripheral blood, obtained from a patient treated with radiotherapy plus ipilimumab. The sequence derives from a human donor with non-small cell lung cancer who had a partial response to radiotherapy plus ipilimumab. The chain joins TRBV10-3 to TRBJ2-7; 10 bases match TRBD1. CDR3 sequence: CAIRSTGTGDDGEQYF. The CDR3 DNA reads TGTGCCATCAGATCTACCGGGACAGGGGATGATGGGGAGCAGTACTTC.